The 2 T cell receptor beta chains reported below all come from one sample, sequenced in a study of blood T cell repertoires in COVID-19. The data were produced by immunoSEQ multiplex PCR, yet TCRdb's version contains in-frame clones alone and is incomplete. The table has approximately 300,000 clones, roughly 90% seen once. Sequenced: peripheral blood. These receptors all come from a man aged 25-45 years with acute or convalescent COVID-19.

The chain employs TRBV6-5 and TRBJ1-2; TRBD1 agrees at 7 bases. The length of the CDR3 is 13 residues. Germline CDR1 and CDR2: MNHEY and SVGAGI. V lost 6 bases to trimming and J lost 7 bases; unmatched junction nucleotides: 8. CDR3: CASSPQGFVGYTF. CDR3 nucleotide sequence: TGTGCCAGCAGCCCACAGGGGTTCGTTGGCTACACCTTC.

The V gene is TRBV18, the J gene TRBJ2-1, with TRBD1 as a possible D gene (6 bases). Per germline, CDR1 KGHSH and CDR2 LQKENI. The CDR3 length is 12 residues. V was pared by 5 bases and J by 10 bases, with 12 bases between. CDR3 sequence reads: CASSGGASEQFF. The CDR3, as DNA: TGTGCCAGCTCAGGGGGCGCCAGCGAGCAGTTCTTC.